This passage covers 20 T cell receptor beta chains from one sample sequenced in a study of vaccination effects on CD4 cells after COVID-19. Their recognized antigens are unknown. Pools of viral peptides were used by the ViraFEST assay to expand antigen-specific CD4+ T cells ahead of sequencing. Following culture for approximately ten days, CD4+ T cells were isolated. This table comes from immunoSEQ multiplex PCR, and its TCRdb copy is limited to in-frame clones, with some not included. This table has 50,000 to 65,000 clones, 80% to 85% appearing once. The material sequenced was CD4+ T cells from PBMCs cultured with HCoV-229E spike peptides, taken before COVID-19 vaccination. These receptors were obtained from a human donor who received a COVID-19 vaccine.

The chain joins TRBV7-2 to TRBJ2-1; D is unclear. Germline assignment: CDR1 SGHTA and CDR2 FQGNSA. Between the trimmed V and J ends, which lost 7 bases and 6 bases, there was a span of 13 bases. This CDR3 is 13 amino acids long. CDR3 DNA: TGTGCCAGCACCATACGCCCGATCAATGAGCAGTTCTTC. Translation gives CASTIRPINEQFF.

This rearrangement joins TRBV18 to TRBJ1-5; D ambiguous. The CDR3 is 14 amino acids. Germline CDR1 KGHSH, CDR2 LQKENI. V lost 3 bases and J lost 7, with 13 bases in between. CDR3 sequence (DNA): TGTGCCAGCTCACCTATCGGGAACAACCAGCCCCAGCATTTT. Translation: CASSPIGNNQPQHF.

The chain carries TRBV11-3 and TRBJ2-3; D may be TRBD1 (5 bases). The CDR3 covers 16 residues. The germline gives CDR1 SGHNT, CDR2 YENEEA. Trimming left V 1 base short and J 1 base short, with 12 bases between. CDR3 in amino acids: CASSLGPTGGTDTQYF. As DNA, the CDR3 is TGTGCCAGCAGCTTAGGCCCCACAGGAGGCACAGATACGCAGTATTTT.

The chain joins TRBV18 to TRBJ1-1; D possibly corresponds to TRBD1 (5 bases). The V end lost 4 bases, the J end lost 1 base, and 10 bases lay between the germline ends. The CDR3 runs 14 residues. Germline V CDR1 and CDR2: KGHSH, LQKENI. The CDR3 protein is CASSRIGQNTEAFF. As DNA, the CDR3 is TGTGCCAGCTCACGAATTGGACAGAACACTGAAGCTTTCTTT.

The genes are TRBV14 and TRBJ2-1, with 11 bases lining up with TRBD2. Germline V CDR1 and CDR2: SGHDN, FVKESK. V shed 3 bases and J 10 bases; nucleotides not matched to a gene: 8. The CDR3 contains 15 residues. The CDR3 loop reads CASSHQLAGAREQFF. CDR3 nucleotide sequence: TGTGCCAGCAGCCACCAACTAGCGGGGGCCCGCGAGCAGTTCTTC. Complete variable domain (other parts from reference TRBV14 and TRBJ2-1): EAGVTQFPSHSVIEKGQTVTLRCDPISGHDNLYWYRRVMGKEIKFLLHFVKESKQDESGMPNNRFLAERTGGTYSTLKVQPAELEDSGVYFCASSHQLAGAREQFFGPGTRLTVL.

The rearrangement links TRBV6-6 to TRBJ2-2; D possibly corresponds to TRBD2 (5 bases). The CDR3 covers 15 residues. Germline-derived CDR1 and CDR2 are MNHNY and SVGAGI (reference sequence). The V end lost 3 bases, the J end lost 6 bases, and 14 bases lay between the germline ends. The CDR3 nucleotides are TGTGCCAGCAGTTATAGACGGGGTTCGGCCGGGGAGCTGTTTTTT. It specifies CASSYRRGSAGELFF.

The sample holds a few counts of this clone. The genes are TRBV18 and TRBJ2-3, with TRBD2 identical over 8 bases. Trimming cost V 3 bases and J 3 bases; bases outside gene matches: 5. This CDR3 contains 15 residues. CDR1 is KGHSH, CDR2 LQKENI, per germline. The CDR3 DNA follows: TGTGCCAGCTCACCTTCTGGCGGGGGGACAGATACGCAGTATTTT. It encodes CASSPSGGGTDTQYF.

V gene TRBV5-1 combines with J gene TRBJ2-2; TRBD1 might be the D (5 bases). CDR1 SGHRS and CDR2 YFSETQ come from the germline V gene. The CDR3 loop spans 15 amino acids. Trimming removed 0 bases at V and 0 bases at J, with 6 bases between. The CDR3 sequence: CASSLGQTNTGELFF. The CDR3 DNA reads as TGCGCCAGCAGCTTGGGACAGACGAACACCGGGGAGCTGTTTTTT.

This clone was detected once. This rearrangement joins TRBV5-4 to TRBJ1-1; tentative D call: TRBD1 (6 bases). The CDR3 covers 14 residues. In germline, CDR1 is SGHNT, CDR2 YYREEE (reference sequence). V lost 0 bases to trimming and J lost 2 bases, with 8 bases between them. The CDR3 DNA reads as TGTGCCAGCAGCTTGGCAGGGGCAAACACTGAAGCTTTCTTT. Its translation is CASSLAGANTEAFF.

This clone has only one observation. The rearrangement joins TRBV27 to TRBJ1-5, with a possible D match to TRBD1 (6 bases). Deletions cut 7 bases from V and 4 bases from J, with 17 bases between. CDR3 length equals 15 residues. Germline V gene sequence: CDR1 MNHEY, CDR2 SMNVEV (reference sequence). The DNA of the CDR3 is TGTGCCAGCAAGGACAGCACGCTTGATAATCAGCCCCAGCATTTT. Encoded protein: CASKDSTLDNQPQHF.

The genes are TRBV6-2 or TRBV6-3 and TRBJ1-5, with D unresolved. Trimming removed 5 bases at V and 6 bases at J, with 17 bases between. The CDR3 covers 15 residues. Per germline, CDR1 MNHEY and CDR2 SVGEGT. CDR3 protein: CASSDWGGKSQPQHF. The CDR3 nucleotides read TGTGCCAGCAGTGATTGGGGAGGGAAGAGTCAGCCCCAGCATTTT.

This chain uses TRBV6-5 with TRBJ2-1, with D possibly matching TRBD1 (7 bases). The ends were cut back, 6 bases at V and 8 bases at J, with 14 bases in the middle. The CDR3 runs 13 residues. The germline V gene encodes CDR1 MNHEY and CDR2 SVGAGI. The CDR3 sequence is CASRVTGDYEQFF. CDR3 nucleotide sequence: TGTGCCAGCAGAGTAACAGGGGACTATGAGCAGTTCTTC.

This chain uses TRBV24-1 with TRBJ1-5; D remains unclear. The CDR3 runs 13 residues. Trimming pared 5 bases from V and 4 bases from J, leaving 8 bases between. CDR1 and CDR2 from the germline V gene are KGHDR and SFDVKD. CDR3: CATSGQVNQPQHF. Here the CDR3 DNA reads TGTGCCACCAGTGGGCAGGTTAATCAGCCCCAGCATTTT.

The gene calls are TRBV2 and TRBJ2-5; the D gene is possibly TRBD1 (5 bases). V lost 2 bases to trimming and J lost 3 bases, with 10 bases between them. The V gene's germline CDR1 is SNHLY and CDR2 FYNNEI. The CDR3 sequence is 14 residues long. CDR3 amino acids: CASSEPRTKETQYF. For the CDR3, the DNA is TGTGCCAGCAGTGAACCCAGGACAAAAGAGACCCAGTACTTC.

V and J are TRBV10-3 and TRBJ2-3; 9 bases agree with TRBD2. This CDR3 contains 15 residues. Losses at the gene ends were 3 bases for V and 1 base for J; bases not matched to a gene: 2. CDR1 is ENHRY and CDR2 is SYGVKD in the germline V gene. In DNA form, the CDR3 reads TGTGCCATCAGTGATGAGCGGGGGGGCACAGATACGCAGTATTTT. It codes for CAISDERGGTDTQYF.

The chain carries TRBV6-5 and TRBJ2-3; D ambiguous. The CDR3 is 16 amino acids. Germline CDR1 is MNHEY and CDR2 is SVGAGI. The V end lost 0 bases, the J end lost 1 base, and 11 bases lay between the germline ends. The CDR3 is CASSYSITTGTDTQYF. The CDR3 DNA sequence: TGTGCCAGCAGTTACTCGATCACCACTGGCACAGATACGCAGTATTTT.

This chain joins TRBV7-9 and TRBJ1-2, with D perhaps matching TRBD1 (5 bases). Germline loops: CDR1 SEHNR, CDR2 FQNEAQ (reference sequence). The CDR3 has 15 amino acids. V was trimmed by 0 bases and J by 0 bases, leaving 8 bases between them. The CDR3 DNA is TGTGCCAGCAGCTTAGCTGACAGATCTAACTATGGCTACACCTTC. It yields the protein CASSLADRSNYGYTF.

This chain joins TRBV9 and TRBJ1-2; 7 nucleotides match TRBD1. CDR3 size: 13 residues. With 5 bases clipped from V and 5 bases from J, the junction kept 6 bases outside the gene matches. Germline loops: CDR1 SGDLS, CDR2 YYNGEE. The CDR3 DNA reads TGTGCCAGCAGTAGGGACAGCTTTTATGGCTACACCTTC. As protein: CASSRDSFYGYTF.

This chain connects TRBV18 to TRBJ1-2, with unresolved D. Trimming cost V 4 bases and J 4 bases, with 22 bases left between them. The germline CDR1 and CDR2 sequences are KGHSH and LQKENI. The CDR3 is 17 residues long. As DNA, the CDR3 is TGTGCCAGCTCACAGCAGACGCGGGGAGATCGGGTCTATGGCTACACCTTC. As protein: CASSQQTRGDRVYGYTF.

J is TRBJ2-6 and V is TRBV7-8; D is unclear. The V gene lost 6 bases and the J gene lost 0 bases, with 12 bases spanning the gap. The CDR3 contains 16 residues. Germline CDR1 reads SGHVS; CDR2 reads FQNEAQ. CDR3 in amino acids: CASSSSVVSGANVLTF. CDR3 sequence (DNA): TGTGCCAGCAGTTCCAGCGTGGTCTCTGGGGCCAACGTCCTGACTTTC. The complete variable domain, with remaining parts taken from reference TRBV7-8 and TRBJ2-6, reads GAGVSQSPRYKVAKRGQDVALRCDPISGHVSLFWYQQALGQGPEFLTYFQNEAQLDKSGLPSDRFFAERPEGSVSTLKIQRTQQEDSAVYLCASSSSVVSGANVLTFGAGSRLTVL.